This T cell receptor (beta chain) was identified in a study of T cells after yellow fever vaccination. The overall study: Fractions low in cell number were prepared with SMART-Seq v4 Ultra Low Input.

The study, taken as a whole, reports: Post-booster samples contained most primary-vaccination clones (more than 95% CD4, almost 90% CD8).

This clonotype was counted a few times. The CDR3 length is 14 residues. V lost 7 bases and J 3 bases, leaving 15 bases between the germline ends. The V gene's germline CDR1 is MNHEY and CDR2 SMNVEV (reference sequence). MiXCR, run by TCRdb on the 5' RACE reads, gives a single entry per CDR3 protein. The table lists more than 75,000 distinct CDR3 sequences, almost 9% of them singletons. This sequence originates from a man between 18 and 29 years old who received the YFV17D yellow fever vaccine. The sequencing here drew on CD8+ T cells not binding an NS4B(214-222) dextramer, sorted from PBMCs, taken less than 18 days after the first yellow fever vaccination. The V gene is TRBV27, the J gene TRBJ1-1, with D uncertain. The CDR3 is CASTLTSVDTEAFF. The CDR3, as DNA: TGTGCCAGCACACTGACTTCCGTGGACACTGAAGCTTTCTTT.